This TCR beta chain was recovered during a study of T cell changes during pregnancy in multiple sclerosis. Looked up from germline, CDR1 is SGHNT and CDR2 is YYREEE (reference sequence). This CDR3 has 13 residues. V gave up 3 bases and J gave up 6 bases, with 12 bases separating them. The repertoire was sequenced with immunoSEQ multiplex PCR; TCRdb's copy has only in-frame clones and lacks some. The profile shows about 61,000 clones, 70% to 90% of them singletons. This sample comprised peripheral blood, obtained in the first trimester of pregnancy. The TCR sequence derives from a female donor in good health, enrolled as a control in a pregnancy study. The chain is built from TRBV5-4 and TRBJ1-1; D is ambiguous. The CDR3 bases are TGTGCCAGCAGCTACGGAGTGACCCCTGAAGCTTTCTTT. Translated: CASSYGVTPEAFF.